The present entry profiles one T cell receptor beta chain with its context. Its cognate antigen is unknown. The data stem from a study of T cell responses to AZD1222 COVID-19 vaccine. TCRdb keeps only in-frame clones here, not all; method: immunoSEQ multiplex PCR. This table has 100,000 or so clones, around nine tenths appearing once. Trimming stripped 3 bases from V and 9 bases from J, with 15 bases between. The CDR3 is 13 residues long. Germline V lookup: CDR1 DFQATT, CDR2 SNEGSKA (reference sequence). Overall study results and limits: Spike regions recognized by vaccine-associated CD4 TCRs spanned the protein, led by 160-218 and 743-854. At baseline, just six AZD1222 recipients tested seropositive. Spike-specific TCR breadth and depth both grew after two AZD1222 doses. White British donors predominated, females outnumbered males, and clonal diversity was possibly underestimated.

The TCR was taken from an adult in good health. Sample: peripheral blood, taken on day 0 of AZD1222 vaccination. The genes are TRBV20-1 and TRBJ1-5, with D possibly TRBD1 on 5 matching bases. The CDR3 bases are TGCAGTGCTAGTAGAGGGGAGAATGGGCCCCAGCATTTT. Translated, it gives CSASRGENGPQHF.